These 31 T cell receptor beta chains share one sample of origin, sequenced in a study of shared clonotypes between healthy human individuals. Produced via immunoSEQ multiplex PCR; TCRdb's table is partial and in-frame only. The table has around 1,000,000 clones, 77% seen once. Source material: memory CD4+ T cells from PBMCs. Subset noted: CD45RA-negative fraction. Receptors were obtained from a young man in good health. Some clones in this sample may be carry-over from other donors' samples.

This sequence joins TRBV10-1 and TRBJ2-6; D is unresolved. The CDR3 length is 16 residues. Per germline, CDR1 WNHNN and CDR2 SYGVQD (reference sequence). V lost 5 bases and J lost 5, with 16 bases in between. CDR3 protein: CASSMIAQSRANVLTF. For the CDR3, the DNA is TGCGCCAGCAGTATGATCGCACAAAGTCGGGCCAACGTCCTGACTTTC.

The V call is TRBV9, the J call TRBJ2-5; 10 bases are a match to TRBD2. The trim removed 8 bases at V and 3 bases at J, leaving 7 bases unmatched. Germline V gives CDR1 SGDLS, CDR2 YYNGEE. The CDR3 has 14 amino acids. The CDR3 protein is CASTKREGEETQYF. CDR3 nucleotide sequence: TGTGCCAGTACCAAGCGGGAGGGCGAAGAGACCCAGTACTTC.

The chain recombines TRBV14 with TRBJ2-5, with 8 positions matching TRBD1. The trim removed 5 bases at V and 1 base at J, leaving 9 bases unmatched. There are 16 residues in the CDR3. From germline, CDR1 is SGHDN and CDR2 FVKESK. DNA of the CDR3: TGTGCCAGCAGCTCCGGGGACAGGAGCTTCCAAGAGACCCAGTACTTC. Translated, it gives CASSSGDRSFQETQYF.

This sequence joins TRBV5-1 and TRBJ2-5; D perhaps matches TRBD2 (5 bases). CDR3 length: 14 amino acids. Germline CDR1 and CDR2: SGHRS and YFSETQ. Trimming took 4 bases from V and 2 from J, leaving 12 bases between them. CDR3 loop: CASSPGLLQETQYF. CDR3 DNA sequence: TGCGCCAGCAGCCCCGGACTCTTGCAAGAGACCCAGTACTTC.

This sequence joins TRBV5-1 and TRBJ2-1; weak D call: TRBD1 (5 bases). Germline loops: CDR1 SGHRS, CDR2 YFSETQ. Trimming shortened V by 0 bases and J by 7 bases, and 11 bases separated the two germline ends. The CDR3 spans 14 residues. CDR3 coding DNA: TGCGCCAGCAGCTTGGATCCAGGGTTGAATGAGCAGTTCTTC. Amino acid sequence: CASSLDPGLNEQFF. Together with reference TRBV5-1 and TRBJ2-1, the CDR3 gives the full variable domain: KAGVTQTPRYLIKTRGQQVTLSCSPISGHRSVSWYQQTPGQGLQFLFEYFSETQRNKGNFPGRFSGRQFSNSRSEMNVSTLELGDSALYLCASSLDPGLNEQFFGPGTRLTVL.

The rearrangement uses TRBV2 and TRBJ1-6; TRBD1 might be the D (6 bases). CDR3 size: 17 residues. The ends were cut back, 7 bases at V and 0 bases at J, with 16 bases in the middle. Per germline, CDR1 SNHLY and CDR2 FYNNEI. The CDR3 DNA reads TGTGCCAGCACCCTGAATGGGGGGCGCTCCTATAATTCACCCCTCCACTTT. Residues: CASTLNGGRSYNSPLHF. The whole variable domain, remainder taken from reference TRBV2 and TRBJ1-6, is EPEVTQTPSHQVTQMGQEVILRCVPISNHLYFYWYRQILGQKVEFLVSFYNNEISEKSEIFDDQFSVERPDGSNFTLKIRSTKLEDSAMYFCASTLNGGRSYNSPLHFGNGTRLTVT.

The chain uses TRBV5-1 and TRBJ1-2; the D gene is possibly TRBD1 (5 bases). Trimming stripped 2 bases from V and 11 bases from J, with 13 bases between. The CDR3 sequence is 12 residues long. CDR1 is SGHRS and CDR2 is YFSETQ in the germline V gene. CDR3 DNA: TGCGCCAGCAGCTTTTCCAGGGAGAGGTACACCTTC. Its translation: CASSFSRERYTF. Based on the CDR3 plus reference TRBV5-1 and TRBJ1-2, the full variable domain is KAGVTQTPRYLIKTRGQQVTLSCSPISGHRSVSWYQQTPGQGLQFLFEYFSETQRNKGNFPGRFSGRQFSNSRSEMNVSTLELGDSALYLCASSFSRERYTFGSGTRLTVV.

Of note for this clone: One end of the junction is discordant with germline, which a read error may explain. The chain recombines TRBV7-8 with TRBJ2-3; weak D call: TRBD2 (6 bases). The CDR3 contains 14 residues. CDR1 is SGHVS and CDR2 is FQNEAQ in the germline V gene. The CDR3 sequence: CASSVAPGSGAQYF. The CDR3 nucleotides are TGTGCCAGCAGCGTAGCCCCAGGGTCGGGAGCGCAGTATTTT.

The rearrangement links TRBV15 to TRBJ1-1; possible D gene TRBD1, 6 bases. This CDR3 contains 15 residues. Deletions cut 1 base from V and 4 bases from J, with 13 bases between. Per germline, CDR1 LNHNV and CDR2 YYDKDF (reference sequence). The CDR3 here is CATSRGLSRGTEAFF. In nucleotides, the CDR3 is TGTGCCACCAGCAGAGGATTATCCAGGGGCACTGAAGCTTTCTTT. Together with reference TRBV15 and TRBJ1-1, the CDR3 gives the full variable domain: DAMVIQNPRYQVTQFGKPVTLSCSQTLNHNVMYWYQQKSSQAPKLLFHYYDKDFNNEADTPDNFQSRRPNTSFCFLDIRSPGLGDTAMYLCATSRGLSRGTEAFFGQGTRLTVV.

This chain connects TRBV7-3 to TRBJ1-2; TRBD1 agrees at 7 bases. The CDR3 runs 13 residues. Germline assignment: CDR1 SGHTA and CDR2 FQGTGA. Germline trimming cut 5 bases from V and 9 bases from J; bases unmatched to any gene: 9. CDR3 coding DNA: TGTGCCAGCAGCCTAGAGAGACAGGGAAGCTACACCTTC. This gives the protein CASSLERQGSYTF.

This clone was picked up one time. CDR3 coding DNA: TGTGCCAGCAGCCTAGGGGGACACTACGAGCAGTACTTC. It translates to CASSLGGHYEQYF. The chain is built from TRBV9 and TRBJ2-7; tentative D call: TRBD1 (6 bases). Trimming cost V 4 bases and J 3 bases, with 11 bases left between them. The CDR3 is made up of 13 amino acids. The V gene's germline CDR1 is SGDLS and CDR2 YYNGEE. The full variable domain, in which reference TRBV9 and TRBJ2-7 provide the parts outside the CDR3, is DSGVTQTPKHLITATGQRVTLRCSPRSGDLSVYWYQQSLDQGLQFLIQYYNGEERAKGNILERFSAQQFPDLHSELNLSSLELGDSALYFCASSLGGHYEQYFGPGTRLTVT.

The rearrangement links TRBV10-3 to TRBJ1-5; D is uncertain. Germline assignment: CDR1 ENHRY and CDR2 SYGVKD. V was pared by 6 bases and J by 4 bases, with 13 bases between. This CDR3 comprises 14 residues. CDR3 in amino acids: CAISPGRVNQPQHF. In DNA, the CDR3 is TGTGCCATCAGCCCGGGGAGGGTTAATCAGCCCCAGCATTTT.

CDR3 residues: CASSPVYSNQPQHF. DNA of the CDR3: TGTGCCAGCAGTCCGGTATATAGCAATCAGCCCCAGCATTTT. The rearrangement links TRBV28 to TRBJ1-5; D is undetermined. The ends were cut back, 5 bases at V and 0 bases at J, with 8 bases in the middle. CDR3 size: 14 residues. Germline V gives CDR1 MDHEN, CDR2 SYDVKM.

This clone showed up just a few times. The chain combines TRBV7-3 with TRBJ1-1, with a possible D match to TRBD1 (5 bases). The CDR3 extends over 15 amino acids. Trimming removed 5 bases at V and 0 bases at J, with 13 bases between. The V gene's germline CDR1 is SGHTA and CDR2 FQGTGA. CDR3 sequence: CASSRSGTVNTEAFF. The CDR3, as DNA: TGTGCCAGCAGCCGATCAGGGACGGTGAACACTGAAGCTTTCTTT.

This clone has only a few counts. The J gene is TRBJ1-2, the V gene TRBV5-1; tentatively, D is TRBD1 (5 bases). V lost 0 bases and J 6 bases, leaving 9 bases between the germline ends. Germline CDR1 is SGHRS and CDR2 is YFSETQ. CDR3 size: 13 residues. This chain's CDR3 is CASSLEAGNGYTF. The CDR3 DNA reads TGCGCCAGCAGCTTGGAGGCAGGGAATGGCTACACCTTC.

This rearrangement joins TRBV7-8 to TRBJ2-5, with 9 positions matching TRBD1. The CDR3 consists of 15 residues. Looked up from germline, CDR1 is SGHVS and CDR2 is FQNEAQ. Trimming took 1 base from V and 5 from J; bases not matched to a gene: 5. The CDR3 DNA reads as TGTGCCAGCAGCTTAGGAACAGGGGGCTTGGAGACCCAGTACTTC. Protein: CASSLGTGGLETQYF. Combining the CDR3 with reference TRBV7-8 and TRBJ2-5 gives the whole variable domain GAGVSQSPRYKVAKRGQDVALRCDPISGHVSLFWYQQALGQGPEFLTYFQNEAQLDKSGLPSDRFFAERPEGSVSTLKIQRTQQEDSAVYLCASSLGTGGLETQYFGPGTRLLVL.

This chain uses TRBV6-5 with TRBJ2-3; 9 bases are shared with TRBD2. The junction had 6 bases not matched to a gene; V was cut back by 8 bases and J by 0 bases. Germline values: CDR1 MNHEY, CDR2 SVGAGI. This CDR3 has 15 residues. CDR3 DNA sequence: TGTGCCAGCGCAAGACTAGCGGCTAGCACAGATACGCAGTATTTT. It specifies CASARLAASTDTQYF.

The genes are TRBV4-1 and TRBJ1-4; D ambiguous. The CDR3 sequence is 15 residues long. The germline V gene encodes CDR1 MGHRA and CDR2 YSYEKL. The V gene lost 2 bases and the J gene lost 8 bases, with 15 bases spanning the gap. CDR3 in amino acids: CASSQPTRVGEKLFF. The CDR3, as DNA: TGCGCCAGCAGCCAACCGACAAGGGTGGGCGAAAAACTGTTTTTT.

This clone was detected only once. Other DNA variants within this sample encode the same CDR3. V and J are TRBV5-6 and TRBJ2-1; D is ambiguous. V was clipped by 0 bases and J by 7 bases, with 5 bases between them. CDR3 length: 12 residues. CDR1 is SGHDT, CDR2 YYEEEE, per germline. CDR3 coding DNA: TGTGCCAGCAGCTTGGAAGGGAATGAGCAGTTCTTC. Translated, it gives CASSLEGNEQFF.

About this clone itself: Other nucleotide sequences in the sample specify the same CDR3. The chain couples TRBV2 to TRBJ2-5; the D is unclear. CDR1 and CDR2 from the germline V gene are SNHLY and FYNNEI. Trimming took 0 bases from V and 5 from J, leaving 4 bases between them. The CDR3 sequence is 12 residues long. CDR3 coding DNA: TGTGCCAGCAGTGAAGCACAGGAGACCCAGTACTTC. As protein: CASSEAQETQYF.

V and J are TRBV5-1 and TRBJ1-5, with D tentatively TRBD1 (5 bases). The ends were cut back, 4 bases at V and 7 bases at J, with 15 bases in the middle. Germline CDR1 and CDR2: SGHRS and YFSETQ. This CDR3 spans 14 amino acids. CDR3 in DNA: TGCGCCAGCAGCCTTGGACAATCGGGCCAGCCCCAGCATTTT. As protein: CASSLGQSGQPQHF.

The V call is TRBV10-3, the J call TRBJ1-3; 8 bases agree with TRBD1. The germline V gene has CDR1 ENHRY and CDR2 SYGVKD. The CDR3 totals 16 residues. Trimming cost V 3 bases and J 0 bases; bases outside gene matches: 4. The CDR3 nucleotides read TGTGCCATCAGTGATCTGGGACAGGACTCTGGAAACACCATATATTTT. This translates into CAISDLGQDSGNTIYF.

This chain uses TRBV9 with TRBJ2-1; 8 positions agree with TRBD2. V was clipped by 0 bases and J by 5 bases; unmatched bases: 7. The germline gives CDR1 SGDLS, CDR2 YYNGEE. The CDR3 consists of 16 residues. CDR3 region: CASSVEGTSFHNEQFF. The CDR3 DNA reads TGTGCCAGCAGCGTAGAAGGGACTAGTTTCCACAATGAGCAGTTCTTC.

The chain combines TRBV28 with TRBJ2-7; 10 bases fit TRBD2. V shed 8 bases and J 0 bases; nucleotides not matched to a gene: 4. The CDR3 has 14 amino acids. Per germline, CDR1 MDHEN and CDR2 SYDVKM. CDR3 residues: CASAGTSDSYEQYF. The DNA for the CDR3 is TGTGCCAGCGCCGGGACTAGCGACTCCTACGAGCAGTACTTC.

Only a few counts were recorded for this clone. The V gene is TRBV30, the J gene TRBJ2-2; D remains ambiguous. The germline gives CDR1 GTSNPN, CDR2 SVGIG (reference sequence). V was clipped by 5 bases and J by 2 bases, with 3 bases between them. This CDR3 has 11 residues. CDR3 amino acids: CAWVNTGELFF. The CDR3 DNA follows: TGTGCCTGGGTTAACACCGGGGAGCTGTTTTTT.

The gene calls are TRBV29-1 and TRBJ1-4; D is ambiguous. Trimming shortened V by 7 bases and J by 0 bases, and 6 bases separated the two germline ends. This CDR3 contains 12 residues. Germline CDR1 SQVTM, CDR2 ANQGSEA. Here the CDR3 reads CSEGATNEKLFF. The CDR3 coding sequence is TGCAGCGAGGGTGCAACTAATGAAAAACTGTTTTTT.

The chain joins TRBV25-1 to TRBJ2-2; a weak D match, TRBD2 (6 bases). Trimming shortened V by 0 bases and J by 13 bases, and 12 bases separated the two germline ends. The CDR3 has 13 residues. CDR1 MGHDK and CDR2 SYGVNS come from the germline V gene. Here the CDR3 reads CASSEYLGRRLFF. DNA of the CDR3: TGTGCCAGCAGTGAATATCTGGGGAGGAGGCTGTTTTTT.

In this sample, this clone turned up once. The CDR3 protein is CASILGGAYTEAFF. The CDR3 nucleotides are TGTGCCAGCATCTTAGGGGGCGCGTACACTGAAGCTTTCTTT. The gene calls are TRBV28 and TRBJ1-1, with 7 bases identical to TRBD1. This CDR3 has 14 residues. The V and J ends lost 7 bases and 3 bases, in that order; junction bases with no gene match: 8. Germline values: CDR1 MDHEN, CDR2 SYDVKM. Drawing the rest from reference TRBV28 and TRBJ1-1, the complete variable domain is DVKVTQSSRYLVKRTGEKVFLECVQDMDHENMFWYRQDPGLGLRLIYFSYDVKMKEKGDIPEGYSVSREKKERFSLILESASTNQTSMYLCASILGGAYTEAFFGQGTRLTVV.

This clone was observed a handful of times. The chain combines TRBV27 with TRBJ2-1; D is possibly TRBD2 (5 bases). The V gene lost 8 bases and the J gene lost 5 bases, with 22 bases spanning the gap. Germline assignment: CDR1 MNHEY and CDR2 SMNVEV (reference sequence). This CDR3 has 16 amino acids. The CDR3 region has the DNA TGTGCCAGCCAACCCTCGACGGCCCGGGGTGACAATGAGCAGTTCTTC. Its translation is CASQPSTARGDNEQFF.

This chain connects TRBV27 to TRBJ2-1; D possibly corresponds to TRBD2 (6 bases). With 5 bases removed from V and 3 bases from J, the gap between germline ends came to 11 bases. This CDR3 spans 14 amino acids. CDR1 and CDR2 (germline): MNHEY, SMNVEV (reference sequence). The CDR3 DNA sequence: TGTGCCAGCAGTAAAGGGAGGAGCTACAATGAGCAGTTCTTC. Translated: CASSKGRSYNEQFF.

The count of this clone is one. V gene TRBV4-1 combines with J gene TRBJ2-7; D remains unclear. Trimming removed 0 bases from V and 4 bases from J, with 7 bases in between. The CDR3 extends over 13 amino acids. The V gene's germline CDR1 is MGHRA and CDR2 YSYEKL. In DNA, the CDR3 is TGCGCCAGCAGCCAAGAATGGTTGTACGAGCAGTACTTC. Its protein product is CASSQEWLYEQYF.